This T cell receptor (beta chain) was found in a study of T cell responses to AZD1222 COVID-19 vaccine. Some clones are missing from TCRdb's copy, which holds only in-frame ones; the method was immunoSEQ multiplex PCR. Of roughly 80,000 clones in the sample, 90% were seen once. Germline V lookup: CDR1 KGHDR, CDR2 SFDVKD. V was clipped by 9 bases and J by 2 bases, with 10 bases between them. The CDR3 contains 13 residues. The chain recombines TRBV24-1 with TRBJ1-5, with D uncertain. The sequences come from peripheral blood, collected on day 0 of AZD1222 vaccination. This TCR was recovered from an adult in good health. The CDR3 nucleotides are TGTGCCACCGGTGGTGCCGGCAATCAGCCCCAGCATTTT. Translation gives CATGGAGNQPQHF.